The source of this TCR beta chain is a study of sequential checkpoint blockade in melanoma. V dropped 7 bases and J dropped 2 bases, with 16 bases sitting between them. This CDR3 region has 15 residues. CDR1 LNHDA and CDR2 SQIVND come from the germline V gene (reference sequence). This clone turned up a few times. Libraries were prepared by immunoSEQ multiplex PCR; TCRdb keeps only in-frame clonotypes and omits some of them. This sample carries hundreds of clones, approximately 25% of them seen once, and the ten largest clones take around 18%. Treatment of the sample: randomized to nivolumab then ipilimumab (arm A) or the reverse (arm B).

Source: tumor tissue (inferred from file names), taken from a patient given nivolumab and ipilimumab in sequence. This chain joins TRBV19 and TRBJ2-3; D call uncertain. This sequence was found in a human donor with melanoma. CDR3 in DNA: TGTGCCAGTAAAAGGACCTCTTCCCCCACAGATACGCAGTATTTT. It yields the protein CASKRTSSPTDTQYF.